This entry lists 25 T cell receptor beta chains sequenced from one sample in a study of breast tumors, draining lymph nodes, adjacent tissues. Axillary draining lymph nodes of breast cancer patients supplied the node samples. One entry per CDR3 protein, called by TCRdb with MiXCR from the multiplex PCR reads. The table lists some 120,000 distinct CDR3 sequences, 21% of them singletons, with 2% to 2.5% in the top ten. The source material was axillary lymph node tissue. Source of these receptors: a female donor with breast cancer. Some clones in this sample may be carry-over from other donors' samples.

Ten or more counts support this clonotype. Written as DNA, the CDR3 is TGCAGCGTGAGGGGGTTACCCGGGGGCAATGAGCAGTTCTTC. Its translation is CSVRGLPGGNEQFF. The chain is built from TRBV29-1 and TRBJ2-1; D possibly matches TRBD1 or TRBD2 (6 bases each). In germline, CDR1 is SQVTM, CDR2 ANQGSEA. The CDR3 contains 14 residues. V shed 6 bases and J shed 6 bases, with 18 bases lying between them.

This clonotype was counted ten times or more. The chain uses TRBV20-1 and TRBJ2-7, with TRBD1 identical over 8 bases. The CDR3 length is 14 residues. Germline V CDR1 and CDR2: DFQATT, SNEGSKA (reference sequence). V trimming: 3 bases; J trimming: 2 bases; junction bases outside the gene matches: 6. The CDR3 protein is CSASTGGVAYEQYF. The CDR3 nucleotides read TGCAGTGCTAGTACAGGGGGAGTTGCCTACGAGCAGTACTTC.

This clonotype was counted ten times or more. The chain couples TRBV15 to TRBJ1-2; D not certain. The germline V gene has CDR1 LNHNV and CDR2 YYDKDF (reference sequence). Trimming stripped 3 bases from V and 4 bases from J, with 9 bases between. The CDR3 has 13 amino acids. The DNA for the CDR3 is TGTGCCACCAGCAGTGGTGCCCGCTATGGCTACACCTTC. Amino acids: CATSSGARYGYTF.

The gene calls are TRBV12-3 or TRBV12-4 and TRBJ2-7; the match to TRBD2 covers 12 bases. Trimming at V came to 4 bases and at J to 2 bases, leaving 3 bases not matched to a gene. The CDR3 has 15 amino acids. CDR3 bases: TGTGCCAGCAGTTATCGGACTAGCGGGACCTACGAGCAGTACTTC. This gives the protein CASSYRTSGTYEQYF.

This clonotype has a handful of counts. It may be a read error: a sequence one base away is much more abundant. This chain links TRBV2 with TRBJ2-7; D is ambiguous. Germline V gene lookup returns CDR1 SNHLY and CDR2 FYNNEI. Between the trimmed V and J ends, which lost 4 bases and 0 bases, there was a span of 10 bases. The CDR3 is made up of 14 amino acids. CDR3 nucleotide sequence: TGTGCCAGCAGTGGGGCGCCGAGCTCCTACGAGCAGTACTTC. Translation gives CASSGAPSSYEQYF.

This clonotype showed up just once. A clone one base away is much larger, so this may be a read error. This chain links TRBV7-2 with TRBJ2-1; 8 bases are a match to TRBD2. Germline-derived CDR1 and CDR2 are SGHTA and FQGNSA. The CDR3 consists of 17 residues. The CDR3 DNA is TGTGCCAGCAGCCCCGGGGGAGCGGGAGTGTCCTACAATGGGCAGTTCTTC. It codes for CASSPGGAGVSYNGQFF.

With respect to this clonotype: A much larger clonotype is one base distant, so this may be a read error. The V call is TRBV25-1, the J call TRBJ2-3; 8 bases line up with TRBD2. The germline gives CDR1 MGHDK, CDR2 SYGVNS. This CDR3 is built from 16 residues. With 4 bases clipped from V and 3 bases from J, the junction kept 9 bases outside the gene matches. CDR3 coding DNA: TGTGCCAGCAGTGGAGGGAAGCGGGAGTTAACAGATACGCAGTATTTT. This codes for CASSGGKRELTDTQYF.

This clonotype was found many times. The gene calls are TRBV5-6 and TRBJ1-4; no clear D. The CDR3 totals 16 residues. Germline values: CDR1 SGHDT, CDR2 YYEEEE. Between the trimmed V and J ends, which lost 1 base and 0 bases, there was a span of 10 bases. CDR3 protein: CASSLLTEPTNEKLFF. DNA for the CDR3: TGTGCCAGCAGCTTGTTAACAGAGCCAACTAATGAAAAACTGTTTTTT.

This clonotype was detected many times. V is TRBV12-3 or TRBV12-4 and J is TRBJ2-1, with D possibly being TRBD2 (5 bases). V was pared by 6 bases and J by 7 bases, with 10 bases between. This CDR3 has 12 residues. This CDR3 reads CASSLAGNEQFF. The CDR3 nucleotides are TGTGCCAGCAGCCTAGCCGGTAATGAGCAGTTCTTC.

This clonotype was observed many times. The chain is built from TRBV11-3 and TRBJ2-2; no clear D. This CDR3 is 14 amino acids long. The V end lost 5 bases, the J end lost 2 bases, and 9 bases lay between the germline ends. Germline CDR1 is SGHNT and CDR2 is YENEEA. In DNA, the CDR3 is TGTGCCAGCAGCCCGCCGTTTAACACCGGGGAGCTGTTTTTT. This sequence encodes CASSPPFNTGELFF. Together with reference TRBV11-3 and TRBJ2-2, the CDR3 gives the full variable domain: EAGVVQSPRYKIIEKKQPVAFWCNPISGHNTLYWYLQNLGQGPELLIRYENEEAVDDSQLPKDRFSAERLKGVDSTLKIQPAELGDSAVYLCASSPPFNTGELFFGEGSRLTVL.

About this clonotype: This may be a read error, as it is one base from a much larger clone. J is TRBJ2-7 and V is TRBV6-6; 9 bases map to TRBD1. Germline loops: CDR1 MNHNY, CDR2 SVGAGI (reference sequence). This CDR3 is built from 14 residues. The CDR3 spells CASSYGTGPYEQHF. CDR3 nucleotides: TGTGCCAGCAGTTACGGGACAGGGCCCTACGAGCAGCACTTC.

Many counts were recorded for this clonotype. The junction and the germline gene differ at one end; a read error may be behind it. The chain employs TRBV7-3 and TRBJ2-3; D gene uncertain. The CDR3 contains 15 residues. Per the germline V gene, CDR1 is SGHTA and CDR2 is FQGTGA. The CDR3 spells CAGSLRGSFTDTQYF. DNA for the CDR3: TGTGCCGGCAGCTTACGAGGCTCTTTCACAGATACGCAGTATTTT. Using reference TRBV7-3 and TRBJ2-3 for the parts outside the CDR3, the full variable domain is GAGVSQTPSNKVTEKGKYVELRCDPISGHTALYWYRQSLGQGPEFLIYFQGTGAADDSGLPNDRFFAVRPEGSVSTLKIQRTERGDSAVYLCAGSLRGSFTDTQYFGPGTRLTVL.

This clonotype was seen repeatedly, ten times or more. The chain combines TRBV7-8 with TRBJ2-3, with a tentative D call TRBD2 (5 bases). This CDR3 contains 14 residues. V lost 1 base, J lost 4 bases, and 9 bases lay in between. Germline V gene data show CDR1 as SGHVS and CDR2 as FQNEAQ. CDR3 sequence (DNA): TGTGCCAGCAGCTTAGAAGGGAGTTCAGATACGCAGTATTTT. It yields the protein CASSLEGSSDTQYF. Complete variable domain (other parts from reference TRBV7-8 and TRBJ2-3): GAGVSQSPRYKVAKRGQDVALRCDPISGHVSLFWYQQALGQGPEFLTYFQNEAQLDKSGLPSDRFFAERPEGSVSTLKIQRTQQEDSAVYLCASSLEGSSDTQYFGPGTRLTVL.

This clonotype has ten or more counts. The genes are TRBV5-8 and TRBJ2-3; perhaps D is TRBD1 or TRBD2 (6 bases each). Germline values: CDR1 SGHTS, CDR2 YDEGEE. Trimming shortened V by 2 bases and J by 1 base, and 14 bases separated the two germline ends. CDR3 length: 16 residues. The CDR3 here is CASSLKVGGGTDTQYF. CDR3 DNA: TGTGCCAGCAGCTTAAAGGTCGGGGGCGGCACAGATACGCAGTATTTT.

Of note for this clonotype: Since a much larger clone is just one base distant, this may be a read error. The missing conserved phenylalanine or tryptophan at the end of this CDR3 makes a read error likely. The chain links TRBV5-1 to TRBJ2-5; D uncertain. Trimming took 2 bases from V and 4 from J, leaving 9 bases between them. From germline, CDR1 is SGHRS and CDR2 YFSETQ. The CDR3 spans 13 residues. CDR3 protein: CASSLSLRETQYL. DNA of the CDR3: TGCGCCAGCAGCTTATCCCTCCGAGAGACCCAGTACCTC.

As concerns this clonotype: A much larger clone differs by one base, so this may be a read error. V and J are TRBV6-5 and TRBJ1-5, with D hard to call. The CDR3 covers 16 residues. Looked up from germline, CDR1 is MNHEY and CDR2 is SVGAGI. CDR3 sequence: CASSSGRPYSNQPRHF. CDR3 DNA sequence: TGTGCCAGCAGTTCGGGCAGACCATATAGCAATCAGCCCCGGCATTTT.

This clonotype was observed a single time. A much larger clone lies a single base off, so this may be a read error. V is TRBV2 and J is TRBJ1-5; TRBD1 aligns across 9 bases. CDR3 length: 16 amino acids. V was pared by 8 bases and J by 2 bases, with 10 bases of the junction left unmatched. Per the germline V gene, CDR1 is SNHLY and CDR2 is FYNNEI. CDR3 region: CASGTGGGLGNQPQHF. CDR3 bases: TGTGCCAGCGGTACAGGGGGCGGTCTGGGCAATCAGCCCCAGCATTTT.

This clonotype was counted at least ten times. The V call is TRBV6-6, the J call TRBJ2-2; D uncertain. The germline CDR1 and CDR2 sequences are MNHNY and SVGAGI (reference sequence). The CDR3 consists of 16 residues. Trimming left V 2 bases short and J 1 base short, with 11 bases between. CDR3 residues: CASSYISPGNTGELFF. The DNA for the CDR3 is TGTGCCAGCAGTTACATCTCCCCAGGGAACACCGGGGAGCTGTTTTTT.

This clonotype came up many times. The CDR3 bases are TGTGCCAGCAGCTTCACAGGACTATACAATGAGCAGTTCTTC. This gives the protein CASSFTGLYNEQFF. The chain couples TRBV7-2 to TRBJ2-1; the D gene is possibly TRBD2 (6 bases). The germline gives CDR1 SGHTA, CDR2 FQGNSA. V lost 3 bases and J 4 bases, leaving 10 bases between the germline ends. CDR3 length: 14 amino acids.

Note on this clonotype: One base away lies a much larger clone, so this may be a sequencing read error. The chain uses TRBV6-1 and TRBJ2-7; TRBD2 matches at 9 bases. V shed 5 bases, J shed 1 base, and the junction held 6 bases outside the gene matches. The CDR3 runs to 15 residues. CDR1 and CDR2 from the germline V gene are MNHNS and SASEGT. The CDR3 region has the DNA TGTGCCAGCAGTTACGCTAGCGGGGATTCCTACGAGCAGTACTTC. The encoded protein is CASSYASGDSYEQYF.

This clonotype was found many times. The chain combines TRBV9 with TRBJ2-1, with 10 positions matching TRBD2. The germline V gene has CDR1 SGDLS and CDR2 YYNGEE. V dropped 4 bases and J dropped 7; count of bases not matched to a gene: 8. This CDR3 is 15 amino acids long. As DNA, the CDR3 is TGTGCCAGCAGCTCCCAAGCGGGAGGGCCGAATGAGCAGTTCTTC. It yields the protein CASSSQAGGPNEQFF.

There are many counts of this clonotype. The rearrangement uses TRBV14 and TRBJ2-3; the D gene is possibly TRBD2 (6 bases). The V end lost 4 bases, the J end lost 1 base, and 18 bases lay between the germline ends. The CDR3 runs 17 residues. Germline CDR1 and CDR2: SGHDN and FVKESK. This chain's CDR3 is CASSPWDSRPGTDTQYF. The CDR3 DNA sequence: TGTGCCAGCAGCCCATGGGACTCCCGACCGGGCACAGATACGCAGTATTTT.

The chain carries TRBV19 and TRBJ1-2; D call uncertain. The V end lost 1 base, the J end lost 3 bases, and 15 bases lay between the germline ends. This CDR3 is 16 amino acids long. Germline V CDR1 and CDR2: LNHDA, SQIVND (reference sequence). The CDR3 DNA sequence: TGTGCCAGTAGTATAGGCGGTACCTCTCGGGACTATGGCTACACCTTC. Encoded protein: CASSIGGTSRDYGYTF. The complete variable domain, with remaining parts taken from reference TRBV19 and TRBJ1-2, reads DGGITQSPKYLFRKEGQNVTLSCEQNLNHDAMYWYRQDPGQGLRLIYYSQIVNDFQKGDIAEGYSVSREKKESFPLTVTSAQKNPTAFYLCASSIGGTSRDYGYTFGSGTRLTVV.

The J gene is TRBJ2-1, the V gene TRBV3-1; TRBD2 aligns across 9 bases. The CDR3 runs 15 residues. With V trimmed by 5 bases and J by 4 bases, 6 bases remained unmatched. Germline V gives CDR1 LGHDT, CDR2 YNNKEL (reference sequence). CDR3 coding DNA: TGTGCCAGCAGCAGGCGGGAGGGCTGTTACAATGAGCAGTTCTTC. Translating it yields CASSRREGCYNEQFF.

In this sample, this clonotype turned up many times. The genes are TRBV12-3 or TRBV12-4 and TRBJ2-6; D is unclear. Trimming removed 10 bases at V and 0 bases at J, with 10 bases between. The CDR3 is made up of 14 amino acids. Written as DNA, the CDR3 is TGTGCCATCATTGGCGACTCTGGGGCCAACGTCCTGACTTTC. It yields the protein CAIIGDSGANVLTF.